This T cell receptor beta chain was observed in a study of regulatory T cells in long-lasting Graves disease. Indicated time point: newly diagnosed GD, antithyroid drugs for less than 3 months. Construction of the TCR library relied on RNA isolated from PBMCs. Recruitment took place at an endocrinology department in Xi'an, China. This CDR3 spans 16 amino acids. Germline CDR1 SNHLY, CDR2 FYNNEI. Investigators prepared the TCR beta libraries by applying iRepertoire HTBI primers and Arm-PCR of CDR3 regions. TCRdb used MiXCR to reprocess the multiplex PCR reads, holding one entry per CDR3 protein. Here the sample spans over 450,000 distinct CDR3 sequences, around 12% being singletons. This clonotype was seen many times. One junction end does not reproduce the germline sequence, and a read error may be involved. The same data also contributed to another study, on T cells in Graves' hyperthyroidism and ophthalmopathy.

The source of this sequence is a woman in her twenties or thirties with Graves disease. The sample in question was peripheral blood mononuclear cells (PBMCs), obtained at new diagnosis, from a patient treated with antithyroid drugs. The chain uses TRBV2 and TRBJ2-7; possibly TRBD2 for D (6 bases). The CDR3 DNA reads TGTGCCAGCACCATTCCAAGCGGGTCTAGAACCTACGAGCAGTGCTTC. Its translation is CASTIPSGSRTYEQCF. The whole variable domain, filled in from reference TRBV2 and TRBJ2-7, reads EPEVTQTPSHQVTQMGQEVILRCVPISNHLYFYWYRQILGQKVEFLVSFYNNEISEKSEIFDDQFSVERPDGSNFTLKIRSTKLEDSAMYFCASTIPSGSRTYEQCFGPGTRLTVT.